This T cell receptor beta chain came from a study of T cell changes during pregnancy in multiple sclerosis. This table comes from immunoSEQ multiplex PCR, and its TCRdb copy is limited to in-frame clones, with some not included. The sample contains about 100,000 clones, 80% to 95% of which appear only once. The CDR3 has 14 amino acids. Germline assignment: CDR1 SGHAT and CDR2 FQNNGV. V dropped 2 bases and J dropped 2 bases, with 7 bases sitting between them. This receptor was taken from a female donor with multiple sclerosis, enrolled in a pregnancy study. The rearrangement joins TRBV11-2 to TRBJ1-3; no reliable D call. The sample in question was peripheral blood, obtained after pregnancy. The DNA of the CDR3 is TGTGCCAGCAGCTTATCAGGTCCTGGAAACACCATATATTTT. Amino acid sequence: CASSLSGPGNTIYF.